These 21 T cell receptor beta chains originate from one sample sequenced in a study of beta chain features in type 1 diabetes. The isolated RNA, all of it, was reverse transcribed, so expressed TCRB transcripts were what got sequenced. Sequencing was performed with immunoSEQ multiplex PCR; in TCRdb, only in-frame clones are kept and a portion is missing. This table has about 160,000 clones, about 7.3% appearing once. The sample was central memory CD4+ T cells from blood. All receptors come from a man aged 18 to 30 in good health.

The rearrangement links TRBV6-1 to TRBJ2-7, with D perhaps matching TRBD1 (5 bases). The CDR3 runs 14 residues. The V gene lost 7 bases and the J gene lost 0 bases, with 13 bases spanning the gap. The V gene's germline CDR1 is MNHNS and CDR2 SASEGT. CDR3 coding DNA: TGTGCCAGCATTTGGGGCACCCTCTCCTACGAGCAGTACTTC. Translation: CASIWGTLSYEQYF.

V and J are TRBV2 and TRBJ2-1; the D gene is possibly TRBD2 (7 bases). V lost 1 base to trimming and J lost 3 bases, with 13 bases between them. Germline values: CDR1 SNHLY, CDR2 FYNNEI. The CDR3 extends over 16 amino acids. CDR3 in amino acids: CASSEGAGALYNEQFF. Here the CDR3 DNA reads TGTGCCAGCAGTGAAGGGGCGGGGGCCCTCTACAATGAGCAGTTCTTC.

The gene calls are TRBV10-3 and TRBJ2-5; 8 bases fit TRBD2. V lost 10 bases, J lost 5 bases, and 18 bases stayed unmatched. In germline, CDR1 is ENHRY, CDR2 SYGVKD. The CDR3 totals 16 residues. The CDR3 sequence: CATGGAGVASGETQYF. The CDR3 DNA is TGTGCCACCGGGGGGGCGGGGGTGGCGTCTGGGGAGACCCAGTACTTC.

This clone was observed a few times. The CDR3 reads CASSPSGPYSTDTQYF. CDR3 nucleotides: TGTGCCAGCAGCCCTAGCGGCCCCTATAGCACAGATACGCAGTATTTT. The V call is TRBV6-6, the J call TRBJ2-3, with TRBD2 matching 7 bases. Germline loops: CDR1 MNHNY, CDR2 SVGAGI (reference sequence). V dropped 6 bases and J dropped 0; count of bases not matched to a gene: 9. The CDR3 is 16 residues long.

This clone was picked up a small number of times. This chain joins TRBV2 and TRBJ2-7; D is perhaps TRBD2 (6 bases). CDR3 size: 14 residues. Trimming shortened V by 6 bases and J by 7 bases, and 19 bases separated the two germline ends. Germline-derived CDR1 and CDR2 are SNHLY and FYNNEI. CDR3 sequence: CASRPGLGVKEQYF. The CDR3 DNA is TGTGCCAGCAGGCCGGGACTGGGGGTGAAAGAGCAGTACTTC.

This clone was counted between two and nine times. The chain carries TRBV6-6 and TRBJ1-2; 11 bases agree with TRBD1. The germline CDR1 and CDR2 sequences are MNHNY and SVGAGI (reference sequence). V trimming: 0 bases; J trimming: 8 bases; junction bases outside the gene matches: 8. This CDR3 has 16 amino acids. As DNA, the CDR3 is TGTGCCAGCAGTTACTCCGGACAGGGGGCATTCGAGGGCTACACCTTC. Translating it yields CASSYSGQGAFEGYTF.

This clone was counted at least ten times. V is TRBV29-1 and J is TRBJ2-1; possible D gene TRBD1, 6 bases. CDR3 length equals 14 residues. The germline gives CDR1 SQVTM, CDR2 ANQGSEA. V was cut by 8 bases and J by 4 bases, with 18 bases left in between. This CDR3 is CSSRNRGQYNEQFF. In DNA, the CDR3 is TGCAGCTCCCGGAACCGGGGACAATACAATGAGCAGTTCTTC.

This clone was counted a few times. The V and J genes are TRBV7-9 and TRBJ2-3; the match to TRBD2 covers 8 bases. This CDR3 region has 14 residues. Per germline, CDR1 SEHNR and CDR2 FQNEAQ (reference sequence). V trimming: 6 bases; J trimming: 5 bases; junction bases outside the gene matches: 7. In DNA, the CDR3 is TGTGCCAGCAGACATAGCGGGGTTCAAGATACGCAGTATTTT. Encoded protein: CASRHSGVQDTQYF.

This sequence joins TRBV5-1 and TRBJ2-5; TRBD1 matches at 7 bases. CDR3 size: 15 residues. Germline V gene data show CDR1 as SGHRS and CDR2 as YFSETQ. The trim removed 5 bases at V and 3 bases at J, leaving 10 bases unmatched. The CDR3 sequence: CASSLPGTVEETQYF. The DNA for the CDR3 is TGCGCCAGCAGTCTTCCCGGGACAGTCGAAGAGACCCAGTACTTC.

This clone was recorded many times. CDR3 nucleotide sequence: TGTGCCACCAGCGGACAACAGGGGGCTAATGAAAAACTGTTTTTT. This sequence encodes CATSGQQGANEKLFF. The chain carries TRBV15 and TRBJ1-4; 8 bases map to TRBD1. V lost 5 bases to trimming and J lost 3 bases; unmatched junction nucleotides: 5. This CDR3 is built from 15 residues. CDR1 and CDR2 (germline): LNHNV, YYDKDF (reference sequence). The whole variable domain, filled in from reference TRBV15 and TRBJ1-4, reads DAMVIQNPRYQVTQFGKPVTLSCSQTLNHNVMYWYQQKSSQAPKLLFHYYDKDFNNEADTPDNFQSRRPNTSFCFLDIRSPGLGDTAMYLCATSGQQGANEKLFFGSGTQLSVL.

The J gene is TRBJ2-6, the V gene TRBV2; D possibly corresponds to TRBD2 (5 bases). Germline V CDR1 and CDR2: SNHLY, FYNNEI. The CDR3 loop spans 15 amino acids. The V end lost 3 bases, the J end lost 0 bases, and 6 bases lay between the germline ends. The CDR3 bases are TGTGCCAGCAGTGAGGGAGTCTCTGGGGCCAACGTCCTGACTTTC. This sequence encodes CASSEGVSGANVLTF.

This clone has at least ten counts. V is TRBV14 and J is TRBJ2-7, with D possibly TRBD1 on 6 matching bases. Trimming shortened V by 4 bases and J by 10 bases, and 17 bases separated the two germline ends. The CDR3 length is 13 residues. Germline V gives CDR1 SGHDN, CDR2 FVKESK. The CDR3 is CASSPWDTGAQYF. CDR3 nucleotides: TGTGCCAGCAGCCCCTGGGACACTGGCGCACAGTACTTC.

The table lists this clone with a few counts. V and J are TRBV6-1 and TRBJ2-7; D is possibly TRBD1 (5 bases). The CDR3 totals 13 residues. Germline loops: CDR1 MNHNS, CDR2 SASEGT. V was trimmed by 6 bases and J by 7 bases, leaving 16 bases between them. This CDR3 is CASRSHPAGEQYF. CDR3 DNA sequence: TGTGCCAGCAGATCACACCCGGCAGGGGAGCAGTACTTC.

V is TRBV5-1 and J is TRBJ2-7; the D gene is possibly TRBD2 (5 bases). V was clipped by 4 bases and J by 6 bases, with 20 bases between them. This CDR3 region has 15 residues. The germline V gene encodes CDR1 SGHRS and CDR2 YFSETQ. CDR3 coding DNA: TGCGCCAGCAGCCCATCGTACAGCGGCCTTGGCGAGCAGTACTTC. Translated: CASSPSYSGLGEQYF. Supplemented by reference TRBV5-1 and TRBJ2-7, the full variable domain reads KAGVTQTPRYLIKTRGQQVTLSCSPISGHRSVSWYQQTPGQGLQFLFEYFSETQRNKGNFPGRFSGRQFSNSRSEMNVSTLELGDSALYLCASSPSYSGLGEQYFGPGTRLTVT.

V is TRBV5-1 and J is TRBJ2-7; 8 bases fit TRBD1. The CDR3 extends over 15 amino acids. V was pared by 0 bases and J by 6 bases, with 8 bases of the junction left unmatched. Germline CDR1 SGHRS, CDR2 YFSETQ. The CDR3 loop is CASSLDRGFVSEQYF. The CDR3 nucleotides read TGCGCCAGCAGCTTGGACAGGGGGTTCGTTAGCGAGCAGTACTTC.

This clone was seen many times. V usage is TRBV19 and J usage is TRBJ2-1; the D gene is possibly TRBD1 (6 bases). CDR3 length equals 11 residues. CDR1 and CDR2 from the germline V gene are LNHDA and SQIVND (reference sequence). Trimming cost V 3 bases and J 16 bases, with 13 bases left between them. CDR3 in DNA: TGTGCCAGTAGTATTGGACAGTTCTTATTCTTC. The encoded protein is CASSIGQFLFF.

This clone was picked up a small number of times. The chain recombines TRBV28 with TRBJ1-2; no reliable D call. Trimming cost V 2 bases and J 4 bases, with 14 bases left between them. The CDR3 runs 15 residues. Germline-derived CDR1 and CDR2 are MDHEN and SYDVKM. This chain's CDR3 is CASSLMGSPTYGYTF. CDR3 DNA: TGTGCCAGCAGTTTAATGGGGAGCCCTACCTATGGCTACACCTTC.

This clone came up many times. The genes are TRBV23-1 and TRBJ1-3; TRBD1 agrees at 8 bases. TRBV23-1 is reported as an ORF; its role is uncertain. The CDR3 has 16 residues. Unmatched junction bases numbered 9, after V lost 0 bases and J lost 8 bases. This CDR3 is CASSQSGRGPEHTIYF. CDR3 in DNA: TGCGCCAGCAGTCAATCGGGCAGGGGGCCAGAACACACCATATATTTT.

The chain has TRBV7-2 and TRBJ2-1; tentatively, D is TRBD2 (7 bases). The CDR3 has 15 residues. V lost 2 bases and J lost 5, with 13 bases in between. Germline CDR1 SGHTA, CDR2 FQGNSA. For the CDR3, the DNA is TGTGCCAGCAGCTTAAGGGGGGGCTGGGACAATGAGCAGTTCTTC. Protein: CASSLRGGWDNEQFF.

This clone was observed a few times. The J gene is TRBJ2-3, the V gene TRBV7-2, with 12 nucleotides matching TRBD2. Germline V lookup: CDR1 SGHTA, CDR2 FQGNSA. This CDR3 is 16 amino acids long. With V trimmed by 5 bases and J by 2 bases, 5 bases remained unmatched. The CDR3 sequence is CASSTRLAGVTDTQYF. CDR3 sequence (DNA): TGTGCCAGCAGCACCCGACTAGCGGGGGTCACAGATACGCAGTATTTT.

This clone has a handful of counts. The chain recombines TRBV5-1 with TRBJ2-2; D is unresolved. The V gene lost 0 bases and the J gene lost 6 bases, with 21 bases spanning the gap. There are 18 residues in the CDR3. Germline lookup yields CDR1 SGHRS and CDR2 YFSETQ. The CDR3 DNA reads TGCGCCAGCAGCTTGGCCGCAAGTGGCGACTCAAGGTCCGGGGAGCTGTTTTTT. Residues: CASSLAASGDSRSGELFF. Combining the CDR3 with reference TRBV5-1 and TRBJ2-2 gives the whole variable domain KAGVTQTPRYLIKTRGQQVTLSCSPISGHRSVSWYQQTPGQGLQFLFEYFSETQRNKGNFPGRFSGRQFSNSRSEMNVSTLELGDSALYLCASSLAASGDSRSGELFFGEGSRLTVL.